The 26 T cell receptor beta chains below were found in one sample sequenced in a study of T cell responses to AZD1222 COVID-19 vaccine. TCRdb keeps only in-frame clones here, not all; method: immunoSEQ multiplex PCR. In the table there are 100,000 to 150,000 clones, about 88% of which are singletons. Sequencing used peripheral blood, obtained on day 0 of AZD1222 vaccination. The receptors here all came from an adult in good health.

This chain connects TRBV28 to TRBJ1-2; TRBD1 matches 7 bases. CDR1 MDHEN and CDR2 SYDVKM come from the germline V gene. This CDR3 contains 12 residues. V gave up 6 bases and J gave up 4 bases; unmatched junction bases: 2. Here the CDR3 DNA reads TGTGCCAGCAGGCGGGACAGCTATGGCTACACCTTC. Protein product: CASRRDSYGYTF.

V is TRBV7-6 and J is TRBJ1-1, with 7 positions matching TRBD1. Germline CDR1 reads SGHVS; CDR2 reads FNYEAQ. Trimming cost V 5 bases and J 4 bases; bases outside gene matches: 4. The CDR3 has 13 amino acids. CDR3 in DNA: TGTGCCAGCAGCCTTACAGGGGTCACTGAAGCTTTCTTT. Encoded protein: CASSLTGVTEAFF.

The J gene is TRBJ2-5, the V gene TRBV18, with D hard to call. CDR3 length: 12 residues. Germline CDR1 KGHSH, CDR2 LQKENI. The V and J ends lost 0 bases and 5 bases respectively, with 4 bases between them. The CDR3 is CASSPPGETQYF. CDR3 nucleotides: TGTGCCAGCTCACCACCAGGGGAGACCCAGTACTTC.

The CDR3 loop reads CASSLGGFGYTF. CDR3 sequence (DNA): TGTGCCAGCAGCTTGGGGGGATTTGGCTACACCTTC. The V call is TRBV28, the J call TRBJ1-2, with a tentative D call TRBD1 (5 bases). The germline gives CDR1 MDHEN, CDR2 SYDVKM. CDR3 length: 12 amino acids. V gave up 6 bases and J gave up 7 bases, with 12 bases separating them.

This clone appeared once. The chain joins TRBV28 to TRBJ1-4, with D perhaps matching TRBD1 (5 bases). CDR1 and CDR2 (germline): MDHEN, SYDVKM. CDR3 length: 12 residues. Trimming left V 6 bases short and J 14 bases short, with 16 bases between. The CDR3 loop reads CASSLTRTRLFF. CDR3 DNA sequence: TGTGCCAGCAGCCTCACCCGGACAAGGCTGTTTTTT.

The gene calls are TRBV9 and TRBJ2-7; TRBD1 matches 7 bases. The CDR3 is made up of 15 amino acids. V lost 0 bases to trimming and J lost 2 bases; unmatched junction nucleotides: 5. CDR1 SGDLS and CDR2 YYNGEE come from the germline V gene. The CDR3 sequence is CASSVGGQGAYEQYF. DNA for the CDR3: TGTGCCAGCAGCGTAGGTGGGCAGGGGGCCTACGAGCAGTACTTC. Together with reference TRBV9 and TRBJ2-7, the CDR3 gives the full variable domain: DSGVTQTPKHLITATGQRVTLRCSPRSGDLSVYWYQQSLDQGLQFLIQYYNGEERAKGNILERFSAQQFPDLHSELNLSSLELGDSALYFCASSVGGQGAYEQYFGPGTRLTVT.

The chain uses TRBV28 and TRBJ2-1, with D possibly being TRBD2 (5 bases). Germline values: CDR1 MDHEN, CDR2 SYDVKM. This CDR3 is 17 amino acids long. V was cut by 5 bases and J by 4 bases, with 21 bases left in between. The CDR3, as DNA: TGTGCCAGCAGTGGAGGTAGCGCCGAGGCTGTGTACAATGAGCAGTTCTTC. It is translated as CASSGGSAEAVYNEQFF.

The chain carries TRBV6-5 and TRBJ1-1; D gene uncertain. The CDR3 is made up of 13 amino acids. Trimming cost V 5 bases and J 6 bases, with 13 bases left between them. The germline gives CDR1 MNHEY, CDR2 SVGAGI. For the CDR3, the DNA is TGTGCCAGCAGTCCTCAAATGGGCGCTGAAGCTTTCTTT. The encoded protein is CASSPQMGAEAFF.

The chain combines TRBV7-9 with TRBJ2-7, with 9 bases aligning to TRBD1. The CDR3 runs to 14 residues. The germline V gene has CDR1 SEHNR and CDR2 FQNEAQ (reference sequence). The ends lost 4 bases at V and 3 bases at J; junction bases unmatched: 4. This chain's CDR3 is CASSSWTGDYEQYF. CDR3 coding DNA: TGTGCCAGCAGCTCATGGACAGGGGACTACGAGCAGTACTTC. The full variable domain, its missing parts supplied by reference TRBV7-9 and TRBJ2-7, is DTGVSQNPRHKITKRGQNVTFRCDPISEHNRLYWYRQTLGQGPEFLTYFQNEAQLEKSRLLSDRFSAERPKGSFSTLEIQRTEQGDSAMYLCASSSWTGDYEQYFGPGTRLTVT.

The chain links TRBV19 to TRBJ1-2; the match to TRBD1 covers 9 bases. CDR1 and CDR2 from the germline V gene are LNHDA and SQIVND (reference sequence). V dropped 5 bases and J dropped 0; count of bases not matched to a gene: 10. This CDR3 comprises 17 residues. The CDR3 bases are TGTGCCAGTAGTCCAGACAGGGGGTGGACCACTAACTATGGCTACACCTTC. It is translated as CASSPDRGWTTNYGYTF.

The chain carries TRBV3-1 (or the pseudogene TRBV3-2) and TRBJ1-3, with D unresolved. The V end lost 10 bases, the J end lost 0 bases, and 10 bases lay between the germline ends. The CDR3 is 13 residues long. Per the germline V gene, CDR1 is LGHDT and CDR2 is YNNKEL (reference sequence). This chain's CDR3 is CATQASSGNTIYF. The CDR3 DNA is TGTGCCACTCAGGCCAGCTCTGGAAACACCATATATTTT.

The J gene is TRBJ2-5, the V gene TRBV28, with D uncertain. The CDR3 sequence is 12 residues long. The germline V and J ends were trimmed by 2 bases and 2 bases, with 3 bases remaining between them. Germline CDR1 is MDHEN and CDR2 is SYDVKM. CDR3: CASSLPQETQYF. CDR3 DNA sequence: TGTGCCAGCAGTTTACCACAAGAGACCCAGTACTTC. The full variable domain, in which reference TRBV28 and TRBJ2-5 provide the parts outside the CDR3, is DVKVTQSSRYLVKRTGEKVFLECVQDMDHENMFWYRQDPGLGLRLIYFSYDVKMKEKGDIPEGYSVSREKKERFSLILESASTNQTSMYLCASSLPQETQYFGPGTRLLVL.

The V gene is TRBV3-1 (or the pseudogene TRBV3-2), the J gene TRBJ1-1; 10 positions match TRBD1. The junction had 4 bases not matched to a gene; V was cut back by 4 bases and J by 5 bases. Germline CDR1 and CDR2: LGHDT and YNNKEL (reference sequence). The CDR3 is 14 amino acids. CDR3 DNA: TGTGCCAGCAGCCGACAGGGGGCAGGGACTGAAGCTTTCTTT. Translated: CASSRQGAGTEAFF.

The chain uses TRBV6-5 and TRBJ2-1, with unresolved D. CDR1 is MNHEY and CDR2 is SVGAGI in the germline V gene. The CDR3 spans 16 residues. The V and J ends lost 2 bases and 3 bases respectively, with 14 bases between them. The CDR3 region has the DNA TGTGCCAGCAGTTACATCCGCAGGACGTACTACAATGAGCAGTTCTTC. Translated: CASSYIRRTYYNEQFF.

The chain joins TRBV7-8 to TRBJ1-2, with D tentatively TRBD1 (6 bases). The CDR3 is 14 residues long. Trimming left V 3 bases short and J 3 bases short, with 11 bases between. Germline CDR1 reads SGHVS; CDR2 reads FQNEAQ. CDR3 bases: TGTGCCAGCAGCTTGGGGGGGGCGTACTATGGCTACACCTTC. Translated, it gives CASSLGGAYYGYTF.

V is TRBV19 and J is TRBJ2-1; the D gene is possibly TRBD2 (5 bases). CDR3 size: 13 residues. V was pared by 7 bases and J by 2 bases, with 9 bases between. Germline CDR1 and CDR2: LNHDA and SQIVND (reference sequence). CDR3 nucleotide sequence: TGTGCCAGTACAGCGGCCCCCTACAATGAGCAGTTCTTC. It translates to CASTAAPYNEQFF. Drawing the rest from reference TRBV19 and TRBJ2-1, the complete variable domain is DGGITQSPKYLFRKEGQNVTLSCEQNLNHDAMYWYRQDPGQGLRLIYYSQIVNDFQKGDIAEGYSVSREKKESFPLTVTSAQKNPTAFYLCASTAAPYNEQFFGPGTRLTVL.

The chain is built from TRBV27 and TRBJ2-3; D perhaps matches TRBD1 (5 bases). This CDR3 has 15 amino acids. Germline CDR1 reads MNHEY; CDR2 reads SMNVEV (reference sequence). Trimming left V 6 bases short and J 7 bases short, with 20 bases between. CDR3 bases: TGTGCCAGCAGCGGTGGAAGGGGTTCCATCTATACGCAGTATTTT. Amino acids: CASSGGRGSIYTQYF.

The chain uses TRBV3-1 (or the pseudogene TRBV3-2) and TRBJ1-2, with TRBD1 matching over 11 bases. CDR1 LGHDT and CDR2 YNNKEL come from the germline V gene (reference sequence). V lost 1 base to trimming and J lost 5 bases; unmatched junction nucleotides: 6. The CDR3 consists of 16 residues. CDR3 sequence: CASSQARTGGGYGYTF. The DNA of the CDR3 is TGTGCCAGCAGCCAAGCGCGGACAGGGGGCGGGTATGGCTACACCTTC.

The chain is built from TRBV18 and TRBJ1-4, with D perhaps TRBD1 (5 bases). Germline V lookup: CDR1 KGHSH, CDR2 LQKENI. V lost 2 bases and J 7 bases, leaving 14 bases between the germline ends. The CDR3 runs 15 residues. In DNA form, the CDR3 reads TGTGCCAGCTCACCAGAAGGGGTAGTTGGTGAAAAACTGTTTTTT. It specifies CASSPEGVVGEKLFF.

This sequence joins TRBV5-1 and TRBJ2-7; D tentatively reads TRBD1 or TRBD2 (6 bases each). The CDR3 covers 14 residues. The germline CDR1 and CDR2 sequences are SGHRS and YFSETQ. V was trimmed by 0 bases and J by 5 bases, leaving 12 bases between them. The CDR3 DNA reads TGCGCCAGCAGCTTGGAGGCAGGGGAGGACGAGCAGTACTTC. It encodes CASSLEAGEDEQYF.

The genes are TRBV4-3 and TRBJ2-7; TRBD2 agrees at 8 bases. CDR3 length: 15 residues. V trimming: 2 bases; J trimming: 4 bases; junction bases outside the gene matches: 7. The germline V gene has CDR1 LGHNA and CDR2 YSLEER. The CDR3 reads CASSQNPGLGYEQYF. Here the CDR3 DNA reads TGCGCCAGCAGCCAAAACCCGGGACTAGGGTACGAGCAGTACTTC.

This clone was seen just once. The rearrangement links TRBV7-9 to TRBJ1-3; D may be TRBD1 (5 bases). This CDR3 has 15 residues. V lost 10 bases, J lost 0 bases, and 16 bases lay in between. Germline CDR1 reads SEHNR; CDR2 reads FQNEAQ (reference sequence). The CDR3 is CATNAVRVSGNTIYF. The CDR3 coding sequence is TGTGCCACCAACGCGGTCAGGGTCTCTGGAAACACCATATATTTT.

The sample holds a few counts of this clone. The chain recombines TRBV12-5 with TRBJ1-1; TRBD1 might be the D (5 bases). Germline-derived CDR1 and CDR2 are LGHNT and FRNRAP. Between the trimmed V and J ends, which lost 6 bases and 4 bases, there was a span of 30 bases. CDR3 length: 19 residues. CDR3 region: CASGSSGANRWWSGTEAFF. CDR3 nucleotide sequence: TGTGCTAGTGGATCCTCCGGGGCCAACCGGTGGTGGTCGGGCACTGAAGCTTTCTTT.

The chain is built from TRBV7-2 and TRBJ2-7; D is perhaps TRBD2 (7 bases). The V gene lost 1 base and the J gene lost 4 bases, with 11 bases spanning the gap. The CDR3 sequence is 14 residues long. The V gene's germline CDR1 is SGHTA and CDR2 FQGNSA. Written as DNA, the CDR3 is TGTGCCAGCAGCTTAGAGGGGGGGCGTTACGAGCAGTACTTC. It translates to CASSLEGGRYEQYF.

This sequence joins TRBV7-8 and TRBJ2-3; TRBD1 agrees at 8 bases. The CDR3 extends over 17 amino acids. The V segment lost 5 bases and the J segment 0 bases; nucleotides outside the gene matches: 10. Germline CDR1 and CDR2: SGHVS and FQNEAQ. The CDR3 nucleotides read TGTGCCAGCAGCCGGGGACAGGCCTATGCTAGCACAGATACGCAGTATTTT. Amino acid sequence: CASSRGQAYASTDTQYF.

The V and J genes are TRBV18 and TRBJ1-1; TRBD1 aligns across 7 bases. Losses at the gene ends were 0 bases for V and 1 base for J; bases not matched to a gene: 2. CDR1 KGHSH and CDR2 LQKENI come from the germline V gene. The CDR3 is 15 amino acids. The CDR3 sequence: CASSPPGQRNTEAFF. The CDR3 DNA sequence: TGTGCCAGCTCACCACCGGGACAGAGGAACACTGAAGCTTTCTTT.